This T cell receptor (beta chain) was retrieved from a study of vaccination and CD4 T cells after COVID-19. Overall study: Investigators took post-vaccine samples a median approximately 72 days after dose two, within a range of 14 to 241. Stimulation of the cells used overlapping spike peptide pools from SARS-CoV-2 and from the common cold coronaviruses HCoV-NL63, HCoV-OC43 and HCoV-229E.

Germline V gene data show CDR1 as SGHAT and CDR2 as FQDESV (reference sequence). CDR3 size: 17 residues. V dropped 5 bases and J dropped 3; count of bases not matched to a gene: 15. A few counts support this clonotype. Antigen specificity is unknown. The assay that was used to sequence DNA from cultured CD4+ T cells was the Oncomine TCR Beta short-read assay. TCRdb re-derived calls from the PCR reads in MiXCR, one entry per CDR3 protein. The sample contains 15,000 to 20,000 distinct CDR3 sequences, 45% to 50% of which appear only once. This sample's treatment: approximately 9-day PBMC culture with coronavirus spike peptide pools or control peptides (ViraFEST assay). Approximately 2 million PBMCs were grown per well alongside roughly 10 IU/ml IL-2 and approximately 9.2 ug/ml peptide pools. It was after roughly ten days of culture that CD4+ T cells were isolated by negative selection.

The material sequenced was CD4+ T cells from blood, cultured in vitro, taken before SARS-CoV-2 vaccination. This TCR came from a human donor who received a COVID-19 vaccine. The chain is built from TRBV11-1 and TRBJ1-2; 7 positions agree with TRBD1. As DNA, the CDR3 is TGTGCCAGCAGCCCGCTTTCGGGAGGGGGCCGGTACTATGGCTACACCTTC. Its translation: CASSPLSGGGRYYGYTF. Full variable domain (remainder filled in from reference TRBV11-1 and TRBJ1-2): EAEVAQSPRYKITEKSQAVAFWCDPISGHATLYWYRQILGQGPELLVQFQDESVVDDSQLPKDRFSAERLKGVDSTLKIQPAELGDSAMYLCASSPLSGGGRYYGYTFGSGTRLTVV.